This record looks at one T cell receptor (beta chain) sequence and its context. As yet, its antigen is unknown. The table came from immunoSEQ multiplex PCR; TCRdb's copy has only in-frame clones and leaves some out. The data hold about 180,000 clones, with around nine tenths observed a single time. The data were taken from a study of Ad26.COV2.S vaccination and SARS-CoV-2 variants. Study observations and caveats: Vaccine and placebo recipients had comparable breadth of non-spike TCRs. Measures of TCR breadth and depth may have fallen short of total T cell responses. Considerable breadth of spike-specific CD8+ and CD4+ T cell responses has reportedly been documented following vaccination.

The receptor was derived from a human donor who had recovered from COVID-19. Source: peripheral blood, taken after recovery from COVID-19.

The CDR3 sequence: CASKSGSYVNTGELFF. CDR3 nucleotide sequence: TGTGCCAGCAAGAGCGGGAGTTATGTCAACACCGGGGAGCTGTTTTTT. The chain couples TRBV2 to TRBJ2-2; 8 bases fit TRBD2. V shed 7 bases and J 2 bases; nucleotides not matched to a gene: 9. CDR1 and CDR2 (germline): SNHLY, FYNNEI. The CDR3 is 16 amino acids.